The present T cell receptor beta chain was sequenced within a study of OX40 agonist ivuxolimab in advanced cancers. Across the whole study: Every 2 weeks, ivuxolimab was infused into the patients intravenously at between 0.01 and 10 mg/kg.

Study findings and constraints: CD8+ T cells showed, on average, more clonal expansion than CD4+ cells.

On this clone itself: The antigen is unknown.

Produced via immunoSEQ multiplex PCR; TCRdb's table is partial and in-frame only. The sample lists tens of thousands of clones, 80% to 85% seen once, with 5% in the top ten. Sequences were derived from CD4+ or CD8+ T cells sorted from blood, sampled in a trial of the OX40 agonist ivuxolimab. The receptor was derived from an adult with an advanced solid tumor such as melanoma, head and neck, liver or kidney cancer.

Written as DNA, the CDR3 is TGTGCCAGCAGCTTGAGGTCTGGGGGTAGCGAAAAACTGTTTTTT. Encoded protein: CASSLRSGGSEKLFF. The chain uses TRBV4-2 and TRBJ1-4, with D possibly being TRBD1 (5 bases). The CDR3 covers 15 residues. V was clipped by 5 bases and J by 8 bases, with 18 bases between them. Germline V CDR1 and CDR2: LGHNA, YNFKEQ.